This TCR beta chain was captured by sequencing in a study of human T cells and chemical hapten exposure. At least ten counts were recorded for this clonotype. CDR1 and CDR2 from the germline V gene are MGHRA and YSYEKL. The CDR3 totals 16 residues. V shed 0 bases and J shed 4 bases, with 15 bases lying between them. Time point indicated: patch test 1, 2 weeks after DPC sensitization. Treatment given: therapeutic diphenylcyclopropenone sensitization with weekly scalp DPC. Using its own MiXCR run on the RACE reads, TCRdb lists one record per CDR3 protein. The sample includes around 120,000 distinct CDR3 sequences, around an eighth seen only once; the top ten take approximately 1.5%.

The sequence came from a woman in her forties or fifties with alopecia areata. Some clones in this sample may be carry-over from other donors' samples. The chain has TRBV4-1 and TRBJ1-2; D is unclear. Material: whole blood, obtained in connection with sensitization to the hapten diphenylcyclopropenone (DPC). In DNA form, the CDR3 reads TGCGCCAGCAGCCAAGATTATCTCGTCAACCTCTATGGCTACACCTTC. Protein: CASSQDYLVNLYGYTF.